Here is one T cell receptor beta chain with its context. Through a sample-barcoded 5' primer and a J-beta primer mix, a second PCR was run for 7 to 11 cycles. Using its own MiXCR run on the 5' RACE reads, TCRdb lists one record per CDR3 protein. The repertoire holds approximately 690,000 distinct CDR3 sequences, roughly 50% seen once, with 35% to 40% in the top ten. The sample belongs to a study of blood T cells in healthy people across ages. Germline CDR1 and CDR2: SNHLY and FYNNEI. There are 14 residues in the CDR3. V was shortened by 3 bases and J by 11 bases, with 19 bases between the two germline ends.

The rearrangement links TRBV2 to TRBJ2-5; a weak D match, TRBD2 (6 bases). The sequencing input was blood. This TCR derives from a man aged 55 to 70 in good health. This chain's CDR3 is CASSEGGAPREQYF. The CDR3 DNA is TGTGCCAGCAGTGAGGGGGGTGCTCCCCGAGAGCAGTACTTC.